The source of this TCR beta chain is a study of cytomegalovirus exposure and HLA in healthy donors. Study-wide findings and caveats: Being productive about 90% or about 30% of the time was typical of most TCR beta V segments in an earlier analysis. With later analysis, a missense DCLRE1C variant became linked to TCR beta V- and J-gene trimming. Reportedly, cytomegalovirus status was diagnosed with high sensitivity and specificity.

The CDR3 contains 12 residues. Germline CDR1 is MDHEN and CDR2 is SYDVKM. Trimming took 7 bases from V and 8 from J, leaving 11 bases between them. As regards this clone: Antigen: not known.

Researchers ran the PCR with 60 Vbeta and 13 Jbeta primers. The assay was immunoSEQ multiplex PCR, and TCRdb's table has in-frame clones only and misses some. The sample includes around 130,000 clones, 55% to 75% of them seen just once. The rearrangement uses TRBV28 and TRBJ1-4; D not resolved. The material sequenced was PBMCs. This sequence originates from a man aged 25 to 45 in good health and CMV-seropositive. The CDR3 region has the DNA TGTGCCAGCAATGGAGGCCACGAAAAACTGTTTTTT. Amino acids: CASNGGHEKLFF.